These 28 T cell receptor beta chains share one sample of origin, sequenced in a study of T cells in Graves' hyperthyroidism and ophthalmopathy. TCR beta CDR3 region amplification was performed from RNA transcripts. The HTBI primer set was used in a first-round RT-PCR of the TCR CDR3. TCRdb redid the calling of the multiplex PCR reads with MiXCR, one entry per CDR3 protein. The table has hundreds of thousands of distinct CDR3 sequences, around 15% seen once. The material sequenced was blood. Receptor source: a woman aged 18-29 years with Graves' hyperthyroidism.

This clonotype was found many times. The V gene is TRBV2, the J gene TRBJ2-5, with D tentatively TRBD1 or TRBD2 (5 bases each). V gave up 4 bases and J gave up 4 bases, with 10 bases separating them. The CDR3 is 13 amino acids. CDR1 is SNHLY, CDR2 FYNNEI, per germline. For the CDR3, the DNA is TGTGCCAGCAGTGGGGACGGACGAGAGACCCAGTACTTC. Protein sequence: CASSGDGRETQYF.

This clonotype was counted a single time. The chain couples TRBV11-3 to TRBJ1-4; D is unresolved. The CDR3 runs 16 residues. In germline, CDR1 is SGHNT, CDR2 YENEEA. V lost 1 base and J lost 0, with 9 bases in between. In DNA form, the CDR3 reads TGTGCCAGCAGCTTAGCTTGGCGGGCAACTAATGAAAAACTGTTTTTT. Encoded protein: CASSLAWRATNEKLFF.

This clonotype was counted ten times or more. The V and J genes are TRBV30 and TRBJ2-4, with TRBD1 matching over 10 bases. J gave up 12 bases and V 1 base, and 3 bases lay outside the gene matches. In germline, CDR1 is GTSNPN, CDR2 SVGIG (reference sequence). The CDR3 covers 12 residues. CDR3 sequence (DNA): TGTGCCTGGAGTGGTCGGACAGGGGGTCAGTACTTC. Translated, it gives CAWSGRTGGQYF.

At least ten counts were recorded for this clonotype. V is TRBV11-3 and J is TRBJ2-3; D unresolved. Germline V lookup: CDR1 SGHNT, CDR2 YENEEA. CDR3 size: 14 residues. V dropped 0 bases and J dropped 2 bases, with 6 bases sitting between them. This CDR3 reads CASSLEQFTDTQYF. The CDR3 nucleotides are TGTGCCAGCAGCTTAGAACAGTTCACAGATACGCAGTATTTT.

In the case of this clonotype: This CDR3 is missing its conserved last phenylalanine or tryptophan, likely due to a read error. The chain combines TRBV19 with TRBJ1-2, with D possibly being TRBD1 (6 bases). The V and J ends lost 3 bases and 3 bases respectively, with 11 bases between them. Germline lookup yields CDR1 LNHDA and CDR2 SQIVND (reference sequence). This CDR3 comprises 14 residues. The CDR3 bases are TGTGCCAGTAGTATGGCAGGGGCGGACTATGGCTACACCCTC. This gives the protein CASSMAGADYGYTL.

In this sample, this clonotype turned up a few times. The rearrangement joins TRBV28 to TRBJ2-2, with 7 bases aligning to TRBD1. Unmatched junction bases numbered 9, after V lost 5 bases and J lost 6 bases. Germline V gene data show CDR1 as MDHEN and CDR2 as SYDVKM. The CDR3 is 15 residues long. The CDR3 loop reads CASSRTDRVPGELFF. The CDR3 DNA reads TGTGCCAGCAGTCGGACCGACAGGGTCCCCGGGGAGCTGTTTTTT.

The chain recombines TRBV19 with TRBJ2-1; D not resolved. This CDR3 contains 17 residues. Germline V gives CDR1 LNHDA, CDR2 SQIVND (reference sequence). Between the trimmed V and J ends, which lost 5 bases and 3 bases, there was a span of 20 bases. CDR3 sequence: CASSENGLQYNYNEQFF. CDR3 in DNA: TGTGCCAGTAGTGAAAACGGATTACAATACAACTACAATGAGCAGTTCTTC.

There are a few counts of this clonotype. This chain connects TRBV6-1 to TRBJ2-3; 7 bases match TRBD1. The CDR3 has 15 amino acids. Germline V lookup: CDR1 MNHNS, CDR2 SASEGT. Losses at the gene ends were 7 bases for V and 4 bases for J; bases not matched to a gene: 11. The CDR3: CASNALGGRADTQYF. The CDR3 DNA follows: TGTGCCAGCAATGCATTAGGGGGCCGGGCAGATACGCAGTATTTT.

Comments on this clonotype: A single base separates this from a much larger clone, so it may be a read error. J is TRBJ2-7 and V is TRBV3-1; 10 nucleotides match TRBD1. Germline V lookup: CDR1 LGHDT, CDR2 YNNKEL (reference sequence). The trim removed 4 bases at V and 5 bases at J, leaving 11 bases unmatched. This CDR3 is 16 amino acids long. The CDR3 DNA reads as TGTGCCAGCAGCCCACGCATCGACAGGGGGCTGAACGAGCAGTACTTC. Translating gives CASSPRIDRGLNEQYF.

Only a few counts were recorded for this clonotype. V usage is TRBV3-1 and J usage is TRBJ1-2; D is possibly TRBD1 (6 bases). Per germline, CDR1 LGHDT and CDR2 YNNKEL (reference sequence). This CDR3 is built from 13 residues. V lost 3 bases to trimming and J lost 5 bases, with 10 bases between them. Written as DNA, the CDR3 is TGTGCCAGCAGCCAGCGCGGACAGTATGGCTACACCTTC. Translated: CASSQRGQYGYTF.

The sample holds a few counts of this clonotype. This chain joins TRBV20-1 and TRBJ1-1; D might be TRBD1 (6 bases). Looked up from germline, CDR1 is DFQATT and CDR2 is SNEGSKA (reference sequence). CDR3 size: 10 residues. Trimming removed 6 bases at V and 11 bases at J, with 13 bases between. Written as DNA, the CDR3 is TGCAGTGCGCTACAGGGAAACGCTTTCTTT. It yields the protein CSALQGNAFF.

This clonotype appeared many times. The V gene is TRBV27, the J gene TRBJ1-1, with TRBD1 matching 10 bases. The germline V gene encodes CDR1 MNHEY and CDR2 SMNVEV (reference sequence). Unmatched junction bases numbered 4, after V lost 4 bases and J lost 5 bases. The CDR3 sequence is 14 residues long. The CDR3 DNA reads as TGTGCCAGCAGTTGGCGGACAGGGGGGACTGAAGCTTTCTTT. Translating it yields CASSWRTGGTEAFF.

This clonotype was counted ten times or more. CDR3 loop: CASSSPGQGSHEQFF. DNA for the CDR3: TGTGCCAGCAGTTCTCCGGGACAGGGGAGTCATGAGCAGTTCTTC. The chain recombines TRBV6-2 or TRBV6-3 with TRBJ2-1; 10 nucleotides match TRBD1. The V gene's germline CDR1 is MNHEY and CDR2 SVGEGT. V lost 4 bases and J lost 8; bases outside the gene matches: 8. The CDR3 is made up of 15 amino acids.

There are many counts of this clonotype. The chain recombines TRBV7-3 with TRBJ1-6; 7 bases fit TRBD1. The CDR3 covers 15 residues. Germline V lookup: CDR1 SGHTA, CDR2 FQGTGA. With 5 bases clipped from V and 4 bases from J, the junction kept 5 bases outside the gene matches. The CDR3 loop reads CASSAHRGYNSPLHF. CDR3 DNA: TGTGCCAGCAGCGCCCACAGGGGTTATAATTCACCCCTCCACTTT.

This clonotype appeared a few times. The V and J genes are TRBV7-2 and TRBJ1-6, with unresolved D. Trimming stripped 2 bases from V and 7 bases from J, with 18 bases between. CDR1 and CDR2 from the germline V gene are SGHTA and FQGNSA. The CDR3 is 17 amino acids. The CDR3 DNA reads as TGTGCCAGCAGCTTACTAACGACCGCCTCTCTCAATTCACCCCTCCACTTT. It codes for CASSLLTTASLNSPLHF.

As regards this clonotype: The junction departs from germline at one end; a sequencing error may be responsible. The CDR3 loop is CATSSPSKGPTDTQYF. CDR3 in DNA: TGTGCCACCAGCTCCCCCTCGAAGGGGCCAACAGATACGCAGTATTTT. The chain is built from TRBV5-4 and TRBJ2-3; possible D gene TRBD1, 5 bases. This CDR3 region has 16 residues. Germline V gene sequence: CDR1 SGHNT, CDR2 YYREEE (reference sequence).

There are many counts of this clonotype. This rearrangement joins TRBV11-2 to TRBJ1-5, with D perhaps matching TRBD1 (5 bases). V lost 4 bases and J lost 2, with 15 bases in between. The CDR3 is 16 residues long. The germline gives CDR1 SGHAT, CDR2 FQNNGV. The CDR3 nucleotides are TGTGCCAGCAGCTCCCATCCGGGGACGGGCAATCAGCCCCAGCATTTT. It specifies CASSSHPGTGNQPQHF. Complete variable domain (other parts from reference TRBV11-2 and TRBJ1-5): EAGVAQSPRYKIIEKRQSVAFWCNPISGHATLYWYQQILGQGPKLLIQFQNNGVVDDSQLPKDRFSAERLKGVDSTLKIQPAKLEDSAVYLCASSSHPGTGNQPQHFGDGTRLSIL.

This clonotype was seen a handful of times. The CDR3 sequence is CASSESMMANTEAFF. CDR3 sequence (DNA): TGCGCCAGCAGTGAGTCGATGATGGCGAACACTGAAGCTTTCTTT. The V call is TRBV10-1, the J call TRBJ1-1, with no clear D. The length of the CDR3 is 15 residues. V gave up 0 bases and J gave up 1 base, with 9 bases separating them. CDR1 WNHNN and CDR2 SYGVQD come from the germline V gene (reference sequence).

This clonotype was seen ten or more times. The chain uses TRBV30 and TRBJ1-5; 10 bases are shared with TRBD1. There are 15 residues in the CDR3. Germline lookup yields CDR1 GTSNPN and CDR2 SVGIG (reference sequence). Trimming took 1 base from V and 5 from J; bases not matched to a gene: 5. The chain's CDR3 is CAWSAGQGRHQPQHF. The CDR3 DNA sequence: TGTGCCTGGAGTGCGGGACAGGGGCGTCATCAGCCCCAGCATTTT.

This clonotype occurred many times. The rearrangement uses TRBV12-5 and TRBJ2-1; 10 nucleotides match TRBD2. CDR3 length: 17 residues. The germline V gene encodes CDR1 LGHNT and CDR2 FRNRAP. V was pared by 0 bases and J by 3 bases, with 5 bases of the junction left unmatched. DNA of the CDR3: TGTGCTAGTGGTTTGGTAATAGCGGGAGGCCACTACAATGAGCAGTTCTTC. Translation: CASGLVIAGGHYNEQFF.

This clonotype was picked up many times. The rearrangement links TRBV18 to TRBJ1-5, with D possibly matching TRBD1 (5 bases). In germline, CDR1 is KGHSH, CDR2 LQKENI. V was shortened by 6 bases and J by 5 bases, with 17 bases between the two germline ends. The CDR3 totals 15 residues. The CDR3 nucleotides read TGTGCCAGCTCGGGACTCGGGACGGGAGATCAGCCCCAGCATTTT. It yields the protein CASSGLGTGDQPQHF.

This clonotype was observed at least ten times. The chain couples TRBV7-9 to TRBJ2-5; TRBD1 agrees at 7 bases. V gave up 4 bases and J gave up 2 bases; unmatched junction bases: 7. The CDR3 covers 15 residues. CDR1 is SEHNR, CDR2 FQNEAQ, per germline (reference sequence). CDR3 amino acids: CASSSWSRGQETQYF. The CDR3 DNA reads TGTGCCAGCAGCTCATGGAGCAGGGGGCAAGAGACCCAGTACTTC.

This clonotype was counted at least ten times. At one end, the junction sequence differs from germline, possibly due to a read error. This chain joins TRBV5-8 and TRBJ1-1; D possibly corresponds to TRBD1 (5 bases). This CDR3 is built from 14 residues. Germline V gene lookup returns CDR1 SGHTS and CDR2 YDEGEE. CDR3 DNA sequence: TGTGCCAGCAGCTTGCAGGGCTTGAAAACTGAAGCTTTCTTT. Its protein product is CASSLQGLKTEAFF.

This clonotype was detected only a few times. The chain employs TRBV28 and TRBJ1-1, with unresolved D. Trimming left V 2 bases short and J 0 bases short, with 7 bases between. Germline V lookup: CDR1 MDHEN, CDR2 SYDVKM. The CDR3 has 14 residues. The CDR3 loop is CASSLKSLNTEAFF. CDR3 sequence (DNA): TGTGCCAGCAGTTTAAAGTCACTGAACACTGAAGCTTTCTTT.

This clonotype was detected many times. V usage is TRBV7-2 and J usage is TRBJ2-3, with a tentative D call TRBD2 (6 bases). V was shortened by 3 bases and J by 2 bases, with 12 bases between the two germline ends. Looked up from germline, CDR1 is SGHTA and CDR2 is FQGNSA. The CDR3 totals 15 residues. CDR3 sequence (DNA): TGTGCCAGCAGCTTTGGCGGGGTCACCACAGATACGCAGTATTTT. Protein: CASSFGGVTTDTQYF.

Comments on this clonotype: A read error is possible here, since a much larger clone lies one base away. The chain employs TRBV2 and TRBJ1-2; 9 bases fit TRBD1. This CDR3 region has 14 residues. Per germline, CDR1 SNHLY and CDR2 FYNNEI. With 11 bases clipped from V and 7 bases from J, the junction kept 14 bases outside the gene matches. Written as DNA, the CDR3 is TGTGCCTGCACCTACCGACAGGGGGTTGGTGGCTACACCTTC. Encoded protein: CACTYRQGVGGYTF.

The V gene is TRBV19, the J gene TRBJ2-1, with D perhaps TRBD2 (5 bases). This CDR3 spans 16 amino acids. Germline V lookup: CDR1 LNHDA, CDR2 SQIVND (reference sequence). Trimming stripped 3 bases from V and 0 bases from J, with 12 bases between. The chain's CDR3 is CASSIRTRGSYNEQFF. Here the CDR3 DNA reads TGTGCCAGTAGTATTCGCACTAGAGGCTCCTACAATGAGCAGTTCTTC.

In the case of this clonotype: Just one base apart from a much larger clone, this may be a read error. The chain links TRBV2 to TRBJ2-7, with D unclear. The assigned J gene may be wrong: the sequence end matches TRBJ2-1 better. The CDR3 runs to 13 residues. Germline V gene lookup returns CDR1 SNHLY and CDR2 FYNNEI. For the CDR3, the DNA is TGTGCCAGCAGTGGTAGGGAATCCTACGAGCAGTTCTTC. Its translation: CASSGRESYEQFF.